A single sample is the source of the 6 T cell receptor beta chains below, sequenced in a study of T cells in localized non-small cell lung cancer. Profiled with immunoSEQ multiplex PCR; TCRdb holds only in-frame clones, not every one. The sample contains around 83,000 clones, roughly 80% of which appear only once. Sequenced here: PBMCs, sampled before any cancer treatment. These receptors originate from a man aged 40-75 years with stage II squamous cell lung carcinoma.

The genes are TRBV4-1 and TRBJ2-1, with 9 bases aligning to TRBD1. Germline V gene lookup returns CDR1 MGHRA and CDR2 YSYEKL. The CDR3 runs to 15 residues. Trimming took 1 base from V and 6 from J; bases not matched to a gene: 4. CDR3 sequence: CASSQVWDRVNEQFF. Written as DNA, the CDR3 is TGCGCCAGCAGCCAAGTCTGGGACAGGGTCAATGAGCAGTTCTTC.

The V gene is TRBV6-1, the J gene TRBJ2-5; D gene unclear. With 4 bases removed from V and 5 bases from J, the gap between germline ends came to 14 bases. CDR1 and CDR2 from the germline V gene are MNHNS and SASEGT. This CDR3 spans 14 amino acids. CDR3 nucleotides: TGTGCCAGCAGTGCAAGTAGAGTTAGGGAGACCCAGTACTTC. Translated: CASSASRVRETQYF.

This sequence joins TRBV6-6 and TRBJ2-7; 8 bases are shared with TRBD2. V lost 6 bases, J lost 6 bases, and 10 bases stayed unmatched. Germline V gives CDR1 MNHNY, CDR2 SVGAGI (reference sequence). The CDR3 is made up of 14 amino acids. This chain's CDR3 is CASRGLSGSSEQYF. The CDR3 DNA follows: TGTGCCAGCAGAGGATTGAGCGGGAGTTCCGAGCAGTACTTC.

The chain employs TRBV5-1 and TRBJ2-3, with TRBD2 identical over 10 bases. This CDR3 has 15 amino acids. Germline V gives CDR1 SGHRS, CDR2 YFSETQ. V trimming: 1 base; J trimming: 1 base; junction bases outside the gene matches: 0. CDR3 bases: TGCGCCAGCAGCTTGAGCGGGAGGGGCACAGATACGCAGTATTTT. Translation gives CASSLSGRGTDTQYF.

V is TRBV29-1 and J is TRBJ2-3; D may be TRBD1 (5 bases). CDR1 and CDR2 from the germline V gene are SQVTM and ANQGSEA. V was shortened by 8 bases and J by 5 bases, with 20 bases between the two germline ends. This CDR3 has 14 amino acids. CDR3 DNA sequence: TGCAGCTCCCGTAGCAGGGTCGTGGGAGATACGCAGTATTTT. Its protein is CSSRSRVVGDTQYF.

The rearrangement links TRBV5-6 to TRBJ1-5; 8 bases map to TRBD1. Trimming at V came to 4 bases and at J to 3 bases, leaving 6 bases not matched to a gene. CDR1 and CDR2 (germline): SGHDT, YYEEEE. This CDR3 comprises 15 residues. The CDR3 here is CASSPRQGINQPQHF. The CDR3 DNA reads as TGTGCCAGCAGCCCGAGACAGGGGATCAATCAGCCCCAGCATTTT.